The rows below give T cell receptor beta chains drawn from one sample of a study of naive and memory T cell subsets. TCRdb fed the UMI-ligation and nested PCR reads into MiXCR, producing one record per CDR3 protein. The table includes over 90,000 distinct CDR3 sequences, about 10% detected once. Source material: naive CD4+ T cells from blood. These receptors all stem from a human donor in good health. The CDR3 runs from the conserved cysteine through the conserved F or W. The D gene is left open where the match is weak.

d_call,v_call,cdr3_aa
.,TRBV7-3,CASSSRALSSYNEQFF
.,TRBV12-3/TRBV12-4,CASSTQAHPRREQYF
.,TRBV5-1,CASSYLMNTEAFF
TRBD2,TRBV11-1,CASSLSQRGPETQYF
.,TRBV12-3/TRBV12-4,CASRQSGANVLTF
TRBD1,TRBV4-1,CASSQGPRDRVQREGYTF
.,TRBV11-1,CASSESRIAKNIQYF
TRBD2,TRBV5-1,CASSHSGSRTDTQYF
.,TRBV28,CASSLGTGRGYTF
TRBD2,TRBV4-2,CASSDLAGAYEQYF
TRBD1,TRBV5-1,CASSLVLQGARSGANVLTF
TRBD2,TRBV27,CASNRIQGRRGGPYEQFF
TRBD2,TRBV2,CASNTWGTSGTYEQYF
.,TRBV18,CASSPGQINEQFF
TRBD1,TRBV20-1,CSAPPPGGIEKLFF
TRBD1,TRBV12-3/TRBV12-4,CASSPDRAYGYTF
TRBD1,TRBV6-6,CASSQGQGAYIQYF
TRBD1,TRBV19,CASSVWGSGTESYEQYF
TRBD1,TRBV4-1,CASARLRQGATGNTIYF
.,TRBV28,CASSQWGAGYNEQFF
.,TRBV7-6,CASSLPPMDTQYF
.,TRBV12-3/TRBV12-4,CASSLGAVTDTQYF
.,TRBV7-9,CASSLLADTYEQYF
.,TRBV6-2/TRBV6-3,CASSHGLIYEQYF